This T cell receptor beta chain was profiled in a study of T cells in Graves' hyperthyroidism and ophthalmopathy. Amplified TCR beta CDR3 regions came from RNA transcripts. The HTBI primer set drove a first-round RT-PCR of the TCR CDR3. TCRdb ran MiXCR on the multiplex PCR reads and lists one entry per CDR3 protein. The table records more than 500,000 distinct CDR3 sequences, roughly 15% of them present only once. Criteria for exclusion of patients were uncontrolled infection, other autoimmune disease, pregnancy or lactation. Thyroid ultrasound and orbital computed tomography, with clinical symptoms and serum thyroxine and TRAb, informed diagnoses. Of note for this clonotype: What it recognizes is unknown.

The germline V gene has CDR1 SGHTA and CDR2 FQGNSA. V lost 3 bases, J lost 4 bases, and 13 bases lay in between. The length of the CDR3 is 14 residues. Study conclusions and caveats: The model's output predicted ophthalmopathy at a median of around 6.9 months prior to onset. Among thyroid clonotypes expanded above 0.001, most also appeared in blood.

Sample: blood. This chain connects TRBV7-2 to TRBJ2-7; either TRBD1 or TRBD2 may supply D (5 bases each). The clonotype was recovered from a woman in her 30s with Graves' ophthalmopathy. The CDR3 DNA is TGTGCCAGCAGCTTCCGGGACGGACCTTACGAGCAGTACTTC. Translation gives CASSFRDGPYEQYF.